The T cell receptor (beta chain) described here comes from a study of T cells after yellow fever vaccination. The sample holds many counts of this clonotype. Making TCR cDNA involved 5'RACE template switching, which added UMIs and a universal primer site. TCRdb called the 5' RACE reads again in MiXCR, with one record for every CDR3 protein. The sample has hundreds of thousands of distinct CDR3 sequences; approximately 6% are singletons. Germline CDR1 is SEHNR and CDR2 is FQNEAQ (reference sequence). The CDR3 covers 15 residues. The ends lost 4 bases at V and 2 bases at J; junction bases unmatched: 6. The starting material was PBMCs, obtained 5 days after the yellow fever booster vaccination. The J gene is TRBJ2-7, the V gene TRBV7-9; the match to TRBD1 covers 9 bases. The receptor's source is a man younger than 40 who received the YFV17D yellow fever vaccine. Written as DNA, the CDR3 is TGTGCCAGCAGCTCGGGGGACAGGGTCCCCTACGAGCAGTACTTC. This translates into CASSSGDRVPYEQYF.